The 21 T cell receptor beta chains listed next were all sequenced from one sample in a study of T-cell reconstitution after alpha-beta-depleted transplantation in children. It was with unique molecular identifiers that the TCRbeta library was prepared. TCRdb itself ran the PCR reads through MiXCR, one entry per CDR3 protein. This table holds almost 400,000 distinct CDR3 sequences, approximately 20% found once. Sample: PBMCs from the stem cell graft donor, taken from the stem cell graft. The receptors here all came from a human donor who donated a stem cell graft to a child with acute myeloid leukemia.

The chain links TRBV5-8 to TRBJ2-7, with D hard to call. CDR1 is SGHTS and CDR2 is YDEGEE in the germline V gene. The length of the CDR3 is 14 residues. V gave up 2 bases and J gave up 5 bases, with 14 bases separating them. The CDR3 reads CASSFKASSDEQYF. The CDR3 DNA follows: TGTGCCAGCAGCTTTAAGGCTTCCTCAGACGAGCAGTACTTC.

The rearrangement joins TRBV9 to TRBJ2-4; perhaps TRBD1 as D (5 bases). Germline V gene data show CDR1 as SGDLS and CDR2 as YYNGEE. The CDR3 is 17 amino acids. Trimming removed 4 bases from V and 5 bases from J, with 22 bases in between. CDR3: CASSLSPHLGQENIQYF. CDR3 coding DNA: TGTGCCAGCAGCCTTTCGCCCCATTTGGGGCAAGAAAACATTCAGTACTTC.

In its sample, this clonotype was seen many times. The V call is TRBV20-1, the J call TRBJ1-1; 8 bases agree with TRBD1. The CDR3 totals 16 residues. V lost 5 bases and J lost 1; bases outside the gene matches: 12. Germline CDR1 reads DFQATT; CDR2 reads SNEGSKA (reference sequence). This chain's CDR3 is CSAPRAGGQKNTEAFF. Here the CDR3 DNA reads TGCAGTGCTCCCAGGGCAGGGGGCCAAAAGAACACTGAAGCTTTCTTT.

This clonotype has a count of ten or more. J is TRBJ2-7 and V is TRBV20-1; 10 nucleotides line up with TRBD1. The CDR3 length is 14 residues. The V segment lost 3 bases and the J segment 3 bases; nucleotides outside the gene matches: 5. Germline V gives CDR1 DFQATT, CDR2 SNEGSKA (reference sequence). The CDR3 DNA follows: TGCAGTGCTAGTTCGCGGGACAGGGGCTACGAGCAGTACTTC. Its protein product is CSASSRDRGYEQYF.

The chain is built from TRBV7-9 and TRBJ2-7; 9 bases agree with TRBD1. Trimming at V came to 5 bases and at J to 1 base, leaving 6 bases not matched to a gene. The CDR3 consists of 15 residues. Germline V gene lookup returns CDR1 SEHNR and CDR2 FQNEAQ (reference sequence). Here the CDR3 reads CASSDTGGPSYEQYF. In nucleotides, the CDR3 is TGTGCCAGCAGCGATACAGGGGGCCCATCCTACGAGCAGTACTTC.

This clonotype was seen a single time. CDR3 sequence (DNA): TGTGCCAGCAGAGGGAACAGGGTCCGAGAGACCCAGTACTTC. Its translation is CASRGNRVRETQYF. The chain couples TRBV28 to TRBJ2-5; possibly TRBD1 for D (6 bases). CDR1 is MDHEN, CDR2 SYDVKM, per germline. This CDR3 has 14 residues. Trimming removed 6 bases at V and 4 bases at J, with 15 bases between.

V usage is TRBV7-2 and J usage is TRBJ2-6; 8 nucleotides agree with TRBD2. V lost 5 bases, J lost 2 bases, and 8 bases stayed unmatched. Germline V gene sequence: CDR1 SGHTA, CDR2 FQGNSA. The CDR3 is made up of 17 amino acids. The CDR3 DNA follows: TGTGCCAGCAGCCTTAGCGGGACTACCACTGGGGCCAACGTCCTGACTTTC. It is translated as CASSLSGTTTGANVLTF.

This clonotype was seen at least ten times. CDR3 in DNA: TGTGCCAGCAGCCCATTCGGAGCGGGGGACTACGAGCAGTACTTC. This codes for CASSPFGAGDYEQYF. The V and J genes are TRBV7-2 and TRBJ2-7, with 8 positions matching TRBD2. From germline, CDR1 is SGHTA and CDR2 FQGNSA. The V segment lost 5 bases and the J segment 3 bases; nucleotides outside the gene matches: 9. CDR3 length: 15 residues.

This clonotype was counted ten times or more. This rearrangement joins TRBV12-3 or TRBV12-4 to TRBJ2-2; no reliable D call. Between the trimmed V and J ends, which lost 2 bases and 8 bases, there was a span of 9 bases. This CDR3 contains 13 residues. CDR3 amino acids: CASSLHLQGELFF. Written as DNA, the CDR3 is TGTGCCAGCAGTTTACACCTTCAGGGGGAGCTGTTTTTT.

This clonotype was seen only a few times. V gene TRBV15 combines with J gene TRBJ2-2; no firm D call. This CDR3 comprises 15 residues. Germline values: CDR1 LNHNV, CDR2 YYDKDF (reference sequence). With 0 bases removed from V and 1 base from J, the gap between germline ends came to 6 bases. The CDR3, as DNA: TGTGCCACCAGCAGAGATCATTTGAACACCGGGGAGCTGTTTTTT. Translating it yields CATSRDHLNTGELFF.

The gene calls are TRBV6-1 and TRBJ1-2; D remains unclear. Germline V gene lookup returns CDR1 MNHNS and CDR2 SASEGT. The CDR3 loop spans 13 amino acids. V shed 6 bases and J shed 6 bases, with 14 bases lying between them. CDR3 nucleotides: TGTGCCAGCAGACCCGACGGGCAAAATGGCTACACCTTC. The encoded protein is CASRPDGQNGYTF.

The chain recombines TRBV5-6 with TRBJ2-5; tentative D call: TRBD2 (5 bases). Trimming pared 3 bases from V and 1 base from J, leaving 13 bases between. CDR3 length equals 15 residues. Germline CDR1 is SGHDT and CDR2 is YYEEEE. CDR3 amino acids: CASSSDSAIQETQYF. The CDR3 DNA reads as TGTGCCAGCAGCTCGGACTCGGCGATCCAAGAGACCCAGTACTTC.

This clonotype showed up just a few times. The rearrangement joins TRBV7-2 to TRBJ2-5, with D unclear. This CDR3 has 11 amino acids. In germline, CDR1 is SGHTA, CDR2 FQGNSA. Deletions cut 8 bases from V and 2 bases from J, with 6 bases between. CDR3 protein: CASGKQETQYF. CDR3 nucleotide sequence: TGTGCCAGCGGTAAACAAGAGACCCAGTACTTC.

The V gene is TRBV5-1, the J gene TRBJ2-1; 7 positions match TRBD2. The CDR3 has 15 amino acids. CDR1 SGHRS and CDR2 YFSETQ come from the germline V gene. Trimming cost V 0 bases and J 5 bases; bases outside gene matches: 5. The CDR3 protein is CASSLDGGRNNEQFF. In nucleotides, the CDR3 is TGCGCCAGCAGCTTGGACGGCGGGAGAAACAATGAGCAGTTCTTC.

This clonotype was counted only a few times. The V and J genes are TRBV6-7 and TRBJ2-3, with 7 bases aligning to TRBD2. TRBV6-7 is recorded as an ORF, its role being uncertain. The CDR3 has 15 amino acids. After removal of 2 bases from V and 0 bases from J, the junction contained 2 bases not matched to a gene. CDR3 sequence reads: CASSYQTSSTDTQYF. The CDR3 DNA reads TGTGCCAGCAGTTACCAGACTAGCAGCACAGATACGCAGTATTTT.

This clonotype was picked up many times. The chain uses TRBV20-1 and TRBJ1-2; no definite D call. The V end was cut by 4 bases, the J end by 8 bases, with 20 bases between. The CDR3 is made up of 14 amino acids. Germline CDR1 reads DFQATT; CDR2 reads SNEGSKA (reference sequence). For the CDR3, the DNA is TGCAGTGCTACTTTTGACGGGATCCTCAGCGGCTACACCTTC. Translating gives CSATFDGILSGYTF.

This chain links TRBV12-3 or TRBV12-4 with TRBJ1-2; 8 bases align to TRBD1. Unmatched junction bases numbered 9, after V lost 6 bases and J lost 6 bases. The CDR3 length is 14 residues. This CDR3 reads CASSFRGRSDGYTF. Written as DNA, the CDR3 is TGTGCCAGCAGCTTCAGGGGGCGATCGGATGGCTACACCTTC.

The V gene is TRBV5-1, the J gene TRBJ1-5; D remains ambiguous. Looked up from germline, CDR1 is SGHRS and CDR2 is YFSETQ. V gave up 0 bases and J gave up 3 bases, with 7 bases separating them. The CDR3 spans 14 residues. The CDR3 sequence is CASSLGVANQPQHF. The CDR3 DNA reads TGCGCCAGCAGCTTGGGGGTTGCCAATCAGCCCCAGCATTTT.

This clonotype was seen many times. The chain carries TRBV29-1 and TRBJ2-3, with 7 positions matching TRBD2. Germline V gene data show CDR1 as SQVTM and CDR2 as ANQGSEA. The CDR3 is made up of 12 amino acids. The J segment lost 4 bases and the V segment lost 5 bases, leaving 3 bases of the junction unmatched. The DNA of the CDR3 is TGCAGCGTTTCGACTAGCCCAGATACGCAGTATTTT. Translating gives CSVSTSPDTQYF.

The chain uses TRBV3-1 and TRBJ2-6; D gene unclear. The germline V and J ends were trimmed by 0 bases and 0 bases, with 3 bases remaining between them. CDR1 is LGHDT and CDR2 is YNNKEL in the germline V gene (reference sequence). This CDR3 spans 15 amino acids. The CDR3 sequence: CASSQDISGANVLTF. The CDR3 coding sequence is TGTGCCAGCAGCCAAGATATCTCTGGGGCCAACGTCCTGACTTTC.

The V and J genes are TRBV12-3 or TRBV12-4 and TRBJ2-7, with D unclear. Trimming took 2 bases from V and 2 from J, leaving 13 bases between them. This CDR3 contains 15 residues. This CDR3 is CASSLSPTGTYEQYF. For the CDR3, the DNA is TGTGCCAGCAGTTTATCCCCTACCGGTACCTACGAGCAGTACTTC.